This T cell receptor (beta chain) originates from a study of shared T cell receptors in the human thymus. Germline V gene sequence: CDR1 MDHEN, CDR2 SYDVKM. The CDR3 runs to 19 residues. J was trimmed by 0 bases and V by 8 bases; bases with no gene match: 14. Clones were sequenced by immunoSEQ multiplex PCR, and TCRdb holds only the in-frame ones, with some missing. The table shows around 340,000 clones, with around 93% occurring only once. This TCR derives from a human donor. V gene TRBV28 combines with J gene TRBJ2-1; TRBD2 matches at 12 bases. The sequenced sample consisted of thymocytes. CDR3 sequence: CASGDPSGRDPSSYNEQFF. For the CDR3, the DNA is TGTGCCAGCGGAGATCCTAGCGGGAGGGACCCGAGCTCCTACAATGAGCAGTTCTTC.